Listed below are T cell receptor beta chains from one sample, sequenced in a study of blood T cell repertoires in COVID-19. Produced via immunoSEQ multiplex PCR; TCRdb's table is partial and in-frame only. The data contain roughly 220,000 clones, just over 85% of them seen just once; the ten biggest clones take up roughly 14%. The specimen was PBMCs or T cells enriched from blood (not recorded which). The receptors derive from a woman in her forties or fifties with acute COVID-19. The CDR3 runs from the conserved cysteine through the conserved F or W. A D gene is named only where the DNA matches it firmly. Clone size is shown for a subset of rows, as once, few, many or a class of expanded clone.

cdr3_nt | cdr3_aa | v_call | d_call | clone_size | j_call
TGTGCCAGCACCCAGGGCCGTCAAGAGACCCAGTACTTC | CASTQGRQETQYF | TRBV11-2 | NA | NA | TRBJ2-5
TGTGCCAGCAGGGCCTCGGGATACTATGGCTACACCTTC | CASRASGYYGYTF | TRBV12-3/TRBV12-4 | NA | NA | TRBJ1-2
TGTGCCAGCAGCTTCAGGATCTCCGCCCACTCCTACAATGAGCAGTTCTTC | CASSFRISAHSYNEQFF | TRBV9 | NA | NA | TRBJ2-1
TGTGCCAGCAGCTTAGAGGGGTTAGACGAGCAGTACTTC | CASSLEGLDEQYF | TRBV7-9 | NA | NA | TRBJ2-7
TGTGCCTGGAGTCTAGGCCTCTCGGACATTCAGTACTTC | CAWSLGLSDIQYF | TRBV30 | NA | few | TRBJ2-4
TGTGCCAGCAGCTTAATTCAGGGTAGGAACACTGAAGCTTTCTTT | CASSLIQGRNTEAFF | TRBV7-8 | NA | NA | TRBJ1-1
TGTGCCAGCAGCTTGGGACAGAAGTACGAGCAGTACTTC | CASSLGQKYEQYF | TRBV5-6 | NA | once | TRBJ2-7
TGTGCCAGCAGCGCACCACAGGGTGGGGAAAAACTGTTTTTT | CASSAPQGGEKLFF | TRBV9 | NA | NA | TRBJ1-4
TGTGCCAGCTCAGGGGGGTCAATCGGAGATACGCAGTATTTT | CASSGGSIGDTQYF | TRBV2 | NA | NA | TRBJ2-3
TGTGCCATCCAGTTAATCCAATCCGGGGAGCTGTTTTTT | CAIQLIQSGELFF | TRBV12-3/TRBV12-4 | NA | NA | TRBJ2-2
TGTGCCAGCAGTTCTAGCGGGACCTACAATGAGCAGTTCTTC | CASSSSGTYNEQFF | TRBV28 | TRBD2 | NA | TRBJ2-1
TGTGCCAGCAGCCAGGGACAGGATAATTCACCCCTCCACTTT | CASSQGQDNSPLHF | TRBV3-1/TRBV3-2 | TRBD1 | NA | TRBJ1-6
TGTGCCAGCAGCCTGTACAGGGGATACGAGCAGTACTTC | CASSLYRGYEQYF | TRBV13 | TRBD1 | NA | TRBJ2-7
TGCGCCAGCAGCCACCTCGGGGGGGACATAGATACGCAGTATTTT | CASSHLGGDIDTQYF | TRBV4-1 | TRBD2 | NA | TRBJ2-3
TGTGCCAGCAGTTTTTGGGGACGGGGCGGACAGGGCCACGAGCAGTACTTC | CASSFWGRGGQGHEQYF | TRBV28 | TRBD1 | NA | TRBJ2-7
TGTGCCAGCAGTAAGGGTCAGGGGCTTAATGAAAAACTGTTTTTT | CASSKGQGLNEKLFF | TRBV6-5 | NA | NA | TRBJ1-4
TGCGCCAGCAGCTCGGGACAGGGCTTAAATCAGCCCCAGCATTTT | CASSSGQGLNQPQHF | TRBV5-1 | TRBD1 | NA | TRBJ1-5
TGTGCCAGCAGAGACGGGGGACTCAGCTCCTACGAGCAGTACTTC | CASRDGGLSSYEQYF | TRBV6-5 | NA | once | TRBJ2-7
TGTGCCAGCTCACCCGGGACTAACTACAATGAGCAGTTCTTC | CASSPGTNYNEQFF | TRBV18 | TRBD2 | NA | TRBJ2-1
TGTGCCAGCAGCTCAGGACTAGCGGGAGTCGAGCAGTACTTC | CASSSGLAGVEQYF | TRBV7-3 | TRBD2 | once | TRBJ2-7
TGTGCCAGTAGGAGGGACGGGAGCTCCTACAATGAGCAGTTCTTC | CASRRDGSSYNEQFF | TRBV19 | NA | NA | TRBJ2-1
TGTGCCAGCAGTTTCCAGGGGGCCCACTATAATTCACCCCTCCACTTT | CASSFQGAHYNSPLHF | TRBV27 | TRBD1 | NA | TRBJ1-6
TGCGCCAGCAGCTTCGGACTAGCCCTGGGCACCGGGGAGCTGTTTTTT | CASSFGLALGTGELFF | TRBV5-1 | TRBD2 | NA | TRBJ2-2
TGTGCCAGCAGTTTCAACAGGGGAAACACTGAAGCTTTCTTT | CASSFNRGNTEAFF | TRBV6-5 | TRBD1 | few | TRBJ1-1
TGTGCCAGCAGTTTGTACGGTGCAGGTAGCTACGAGCAGTACTTC | CASSLYGAGSYEQYF | TRBV27 | NA | NA | TRBJ2-7
TGTGCCAGCAGTGATAACGAGCAGTACTTC | CASSDNEQYF | TRBV6-4 | NA | NA | TRBJ2-7
TGTGCCAGCAGCCCTTGGACAGGGGAGAACACTGAAGCTTTCTTT | CASSPWTGENTEAFF | TRBV3-1/TRBV3-2 | TRBD1 | NA | TRBJ1-1
TGTGCCAGCAGTTACTCGAACAGGGGACTTGGAGATACGCAGTATTTT | CASSYSNRGLGDTQYF | TRBV6-5 | NA | few | TRBJ2-3